This TCR beta chain was documented in a study of cytomegalovirus exposure and HLA in healthy donors. Assay: immunoSEQ multiplex PCR; the TCRdb copy retains only in-frame clones and omits some. Among 130,000 to 150,000 clones, approximately 90% were seen once, and the ten largest hold about 4.9%. The CDR3 covers 13 residues. V shed 7 bases and J shed 4 bases, with 11 bases lying between them. Germline V gives CDR1 MDHEN, CDR2 SYDVKM. The sequenced sample was PBMCs. The chain has TRBV28 and TRBJ2-1, with D unclear. The clonotype comes from a man between 18 and 29 years old in good health and CMV-seropositive. The CDR3 nucleotides read TGTGCCAGCAATGGCCAGACATACAATGAGCAGTTCTTC. The encoded protein is CASNGQTYNEQFF.